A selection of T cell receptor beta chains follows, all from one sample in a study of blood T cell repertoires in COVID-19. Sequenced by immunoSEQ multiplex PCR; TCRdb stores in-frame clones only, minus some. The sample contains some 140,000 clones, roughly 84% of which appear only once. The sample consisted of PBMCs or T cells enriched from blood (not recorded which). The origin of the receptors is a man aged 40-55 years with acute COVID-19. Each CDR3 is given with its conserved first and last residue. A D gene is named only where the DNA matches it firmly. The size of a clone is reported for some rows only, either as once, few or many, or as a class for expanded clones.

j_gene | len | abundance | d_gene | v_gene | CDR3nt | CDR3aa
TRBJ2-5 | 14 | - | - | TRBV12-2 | TGTGCAAGTCGCCGGGAGCTACAGCGAGAGACCCAGTACTTC | CASRRELQRETQYF
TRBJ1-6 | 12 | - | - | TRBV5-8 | TGTGCCAGCAGCTGGGGACTCTCACCCCTCCACTTT | CASSWGLSPLHF
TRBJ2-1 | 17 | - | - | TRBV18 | TGTGCCAGCTCTTCCAGGGAGGGGGAAAGCTCCTACAATGAGCAGTTCTTC | CASSSREGESSYNEQFF
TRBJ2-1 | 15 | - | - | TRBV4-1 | TGCGCCAGCAGCCCCTCGGGTGGGAGCTACAATGAGCAGTTCTTC | CASSPSGGSYNEQFF
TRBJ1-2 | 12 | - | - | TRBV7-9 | TGTGCCAGCAGCACCGGGGAGGATGGCTACACCTTC | CASSTGEDGYTF
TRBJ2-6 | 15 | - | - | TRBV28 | TGTGCCAGCACCATACAGGGTTCTGGGGCCAACGTCCTGACTTTC | CASTIQGSGANVLTF
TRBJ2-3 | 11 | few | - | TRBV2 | TGTGCCAGCAGTGAGGGCCTTACGCAGTATTTT | CASSEGLTQYF
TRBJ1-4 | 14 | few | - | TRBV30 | TGTGCCTGGAGCCTAGGGGTAACTAATGAAAAACTGTTTTTT | CAWSLGVTNEKLFF
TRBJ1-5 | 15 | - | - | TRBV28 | TGTGCCAGCAGTTTATGGGGGGACGGGGGTCAGCCCCAGCATTTT | CASSLWGDGGQPQHF
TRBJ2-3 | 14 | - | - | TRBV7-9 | TGTGCCAGCAGCCTAACGGATAGAGGGGATACGCAGTATTTT | CASSLTDRGDTQYF
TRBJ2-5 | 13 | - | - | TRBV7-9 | TGTGCCAGCAGCCCAGGGGTGGGAGAGACCCAGTACTTC | CASSPGVGETQYF
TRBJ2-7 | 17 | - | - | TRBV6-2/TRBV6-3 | TGTGCCAGCAGCCTCAGTCGGGACAATTCCCTCCCTTACGAGCAGTACTTC | CASSLSRDNSLPYEQYF
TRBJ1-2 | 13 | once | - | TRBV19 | TGTGCCAGTAGTATCACAGGGAACTATGGCTACACCTTC | CASSITGNYGYTF
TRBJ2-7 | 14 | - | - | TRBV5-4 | TGTGCCAGCAGCTCGGCGGGGAGCTCCTACGAGCAGTACTTC | CASSSAGSSYEQYF
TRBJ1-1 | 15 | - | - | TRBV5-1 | TGCGCCAGCAGCTGGGCGACGGATGGGAACACTGAAGCTTTCTTT | CASSWATDGNTEAFF
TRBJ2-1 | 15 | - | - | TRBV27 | TGTGCCAGCAGTGACGGGACACGAAACTACAATGAGCAGTTCTTC | CASSDGTRNYNEQFF
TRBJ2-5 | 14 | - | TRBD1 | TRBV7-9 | TGTGCCAGCAGCCAGGACAGGGCTTTAGAGACCCAGTACTTC | CASSQDRALETQYF
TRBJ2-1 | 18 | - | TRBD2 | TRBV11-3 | TGTGCCAGCAGCCCCGGGACTAGCGGGGGTTTATCCTACAATGAGCAGTTCTTC | CASSPGTSGGLSYNEQFF
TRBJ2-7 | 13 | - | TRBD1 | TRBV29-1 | TGCAGCGTTGTGGACAGGAGCTCCTACGAGCAGTACTTC | CSVVDRSSYEQYF
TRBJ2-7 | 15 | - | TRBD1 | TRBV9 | TGTGCCAGCAGCGATCGGGGGACAGGGCACGACGAGCAGTACTTC | CASSDRGTGHDEQYF
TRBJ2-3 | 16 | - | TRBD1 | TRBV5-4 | TGTGCCAGCAGCTCACCGCCGGGACAGGGGGCAGATACGCAGTATTTT | CASSSPPGQGADTQYF
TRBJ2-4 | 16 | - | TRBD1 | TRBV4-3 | TGCGCCAGCAGCCACGGACCGGGACAGGGTGGTGACATTCAGTACTTC | CASSHGPGQGGDIQYF
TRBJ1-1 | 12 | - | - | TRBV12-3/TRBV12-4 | TGTGCCAGTAAGGTCCGTGGGCTGGAAGCTTTCTTT | CASKVRGLEAFF
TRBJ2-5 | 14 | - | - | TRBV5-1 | TGCGCCAGCAGCCTGGGAATTGCTACGGAGACCCAGTACTTC | CASSLGIATETQYF
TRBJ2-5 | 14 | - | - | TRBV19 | TGTGCCAGTAGTGCAGGACTGGATCCGGAGACCCAGTACTTC | CASSAGLDPETQYF
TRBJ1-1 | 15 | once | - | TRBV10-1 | TGCGCCAGCAGTGAACAAGGGGGAAAAAACACTGAAGCTTTCTTT | CASSEQGGKNTEAFF
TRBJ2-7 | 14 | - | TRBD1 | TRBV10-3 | TGTGCCATCAGTGTAGGACAGGGGGACTACGAGCAGTACTTC | CAISVGQGDYEQYF
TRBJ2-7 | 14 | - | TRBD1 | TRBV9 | TGTGCCAGCAGCGTCCGGGACAGCTTCCACGAGCAGTACTTC | CASSVRDSFHEQYF
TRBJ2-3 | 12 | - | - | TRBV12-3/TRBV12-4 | TGTGCCAGCAGTTTCGGCACAGATACGCAGTATTTT | CASSFGTDTQYF